This record looks at one TCR beta chain sequence and its context. Its antigen is not identified. RNA amounts of roughly 0.45 to 1 ug underwent reverse transcription with random hexamers. Multiplex immunoSEQ PCR targeted 54 Vbeta and 13 Jbeta TCR beta segments. Each CDR3 protein gets one entry after TCRdb re-called the immunoSEQ multiplex PCR reads with MiXCR. The sample shows about 150,000 distinct CDR3 sequences, around 96% of them seen only once. The sample originates from a study of CD8 T cells in Susac syndrome. For the study at large: The Susac syndrome patients that were sequenced included six with active disease and under 10 in remission.

General study results and limits: Clonal expansion was missing from Susac syndrome CD4+ T cell repertoires.

Sequenced: CD4+ T cells from PBMCs. The receptor was derived from a human donor with Susac syndrome.

CDR3 in amino acids: CASSLGAYRETQYF. The CDR3 nucleotides read TGTGCCAGCAGCTTAGGGGCCTACAGAGAGACCCAGTACTTC. The rearrangement links TRBV7-8 to TRBJ2-5; D is undetermined. CDR3 length: 14 amino acids. Germline loops: CDR1 SGHVS, CDR2 FQNEAQ. The ends were cut back, 1 base at V and 4 bases at J, with 10 bases in the middle.